This T cell receptor beta chain appears in the sequencing data of a study of blood T cell repertoires in COVID-19. Across the whole study: Sites across the United States, Italy and Spain contributed samples from acute and convalescent COVID-19.

Authors' methods: Scientists estimated how many nucleated cells there were by amplifying reference gene primers. The table came from immunoSEQ multiplex PCR; TCRdb's copy has only in-frame clones and leaves some out. V, J and clone size derive from that table, while D and trimming were established from the DNA sequence. The sample lists about 290,000 clones; around four fifths were seen once. Germline lookup yields CDR1 MDHEN and CDR2 SYDVKM. V was cut by 4 bases and J by 7 bases, with 13 bases left in between. The CDR3 is made up of 13 amino acids. What was sequenced was peripheral blood. The sequence derives from a woman in her 50s with active or convalescent COVID-19. The chain recombines TRBV28 with TRBJ1-1; D is undetermined. The CDR3 DNA is TGTGCCAGCAGTTACGACACCGGCCTTGAAGCTTTCTTT. Amino acids: CASSYDTGLEAFF.